This T cell receptor (beta chain) is drawn from a study of blood T cell repertoires in COVID-19. In the authors' methods: Amplification from reference gene primers served as the basis for estimated nucleated cell counts. Method: immunoSEQ multiplex PCR; TCRdb's copy keeps in-frame clones and lacks some. V and J calls and clone size are given by that table; D and trimming were obtained from the DNA. The top ten hold 7% to 8% of the sample, which has tens of thousands of clones, around 87% seen once. Between the trimmed V and J ends, which lost 2 bases and 6 bases, there was a span of 14 bases. The CDR3 covers 14 residues. The germline CDR1 and CDR2 sequences are SEHNR and FQNEAQ (reference sequence).

The clonotype originates from a human donor with acute or convalescent COVID-19. The donor label of this sample is uncertain. The V gene is TRBV7-9, the J gene TRBJ2-7; D is possibly TRBD2 (5 bases). Sequenced: peripheral blood. The CDR3 sequence: CASSLHGTAGEQYF. The CDR3 DNA sequence: TGTGCCAGCAGCTTACATGGCACGGCGGGCGAGCAGTACTTC.